These T cell receptor beta chains were read from a single sample in a study of OX40 agonist ivuxolimab in advanced cancers. Clones were sequenced by immunoSEQ multiplex PCR, and TCRdb holds only the in-frame ones, with some missing. The repertoire holds tens of thousands of clones, approximately 84% seen once, with roughly a third in the top ten. The sample was CD4+ or CD8+ T cells sorted from blood, taken in a trial of the OX40 agonist ivuxolimab. These TCRs come from an adult with an advanced solid tumor such as melanoma, head and neck, liver or kidney cancer. The CDR3 runs from the conserved cysteine through the conserved F or W. Each record gives: D gene, clone size, J gene, V gene, CDR3 protein, CDR3 DNA. The D gene is left open where the match is weak. Rows give clone size only sometimes, using once, few, many, or a class for an expanded clone.

d_gene: NA
abundance: NA
j_gene: TRBJ2-3
v_gene: TRBV7-3
CDR3aa: CASSLGADTQYF
CDR3nt: TGTGCCAGCAGCTTAGGGGCAGATACGCAGTATTTT

d_gene: NA
abundance: medium-sized
j_gene: TRBJ1-5
v_gene: TRBV12-1
CDR3aa: CASSFAAIPRGGYSNQPQHF
CDR3nt: TGTGCCAGCAGCTTTGCCGCGATCCCCAGGGGAGGGTATAGCAATCAGCCCCAGCATTTT

d_gene: TRBD2
abundance: NA
j_gene: TRBJ2-1
v_gene: TRBV9
CDR3aa: CASSVVSGSYNEQFF
CDR3nt: TGTGCCAGCAGCGTAGTGAGCGGGAGTTACAATGAGCAGTTCTTC

d_gene: TRBD1
abundance: NA
j_gene: TRBJ1-2
v_gene: TRBV7-9
CDR3aa: CASSLGGPTGEISYGYTF
CDR3nt: TGTGCCAGCAGCTTAGGTGGGCCCACAGGGGAAATAAGCTATGGCTACACCTTC

d_gene: TRBD2
abundance: NA
j_gene: TRBJ2-3
v_gene: TRBV2
CDR3aa: CASSAGLAGDADTQYF
CDR3nt: TGTGCCAGCAGCGCGGGACTAGCGGGAGACGCAGATACGCAGTATTTT

d_gene: NA
abundance: NA
j_gene: TRBJ2-1
v_gene: TRBV6-5
CDR3aa: CASSYSSQGNEQFF
CDR3nt: TGTGCCAGCAGTTACTCGTCACAGGGCAATGAGCAGTTCTTC

d_gene: NA
abundance: NA
j_gene: TRBJ2-7
v_gene: TRBV28
CDR3aa: CASSLPSSEEQYF
CDR3nt: TGTGCCAGCAGTCTCCCTTCTAGCGAAGAGCAGTACTTC

d_gene: TRBD2
abundance: NA
j_gene: TRBJ2-1
v_gene: TRBV6-4
CDR3aa: CASSDSSSGSNEQFF
CDR3nt: TGTGCCAGCAGTGACTCGTCTAGCGGGAGTAATGAGCAGTTCTTC

d_gene: TRBD1
abundance: medium-sized
j_gene: TRBJ2-7
v_gene: TRBV5-1
CDR3aa: CASSLEGASYEQYF
CDR3nt: TGCGCCAGCAGCTTGGAGGGGGCCTCCTACGAGCAGTACTTC

d_gene: NA
abundance: NA
j_gene: TRBJ2-2
v_gene: TRBV9
CDR3aa: CASSPRPNLASGELFF
CDR3nt: TGTGCCAGCAGCCCCCGGCCCAATCTAGCGTCCGGGGAGCTGTTTTTT

d_gene: NA
abundance: NA
j_gene: TRBJ1-1
v_gene: TRBV27
CDR3aa: CASSFPGGQAFF
CDR3nt: TGTGCCAGCAGTTTCCCGGGGGGTCAAGCTTTCTTT

d_gene: TRBD1
abundance: NA
j_gene: TRBJ2-7
v_gene: TRBV7-9
CDR3aa: CASSQADRGYYEQYF
CDR3nt: TGTGCCAGCAGCCAAGCGGACAGGGGGTATTACGAGCAGTACTTC

d_gene: NA
abundance: few
j_gene: TRBJ1-2
v_gene: TRBV5-5
CDR3aa: CASSLDGSNYGYTF
CDR3nt: TGTGCCAGCAGCTTAGACGGATCTAACTATGGCTACACCTTC

d_gene: NA
abundance: NA
j_gene: TRBJ2-1
v_gene: TRBV4-2
CDR3aa: CASSQGQDNEQFF
CDR3nt: TGTGCCAGCAGCCAAGGGCAGGACAATGAGCAGTTCTTC

d_gene: NA
abundance: NA
j_gene: TRBJ1-2
v_gene: TRBV7-9
CDR3aa: CASSPSGTAIYGYTF
CDR3nt: TGTGCCAGCAGCCCTTCGGGCACCGCAATCTATGGCTACACCTTC

d_gene: NA
abundance: few
j_gene: TRBJ1-1
v_gene: TRBV6-4
CDR3aa: CASSEIPNTEAFF
CDR3nt: TGTGCCAGCAGTGAAATTCCGAACACTGAAGCTTTCTTT

d_gene: TRBD2
abundance: NA
j_gene: TRBJ2-3
v_gene: TRBV4-2
CDR3aa: CASSQAGLAGLPVEDTQYF
CDR3nt: TGTGCCAGCAGCCAGGCGGGACTAGCGGGACTCCCCGTTGAGGATACGCAGTATTTT

d_gene: NA
abundance: NA
j_gene: TRBJ2-2
v_gene: TRBV18
CDR3aa: CASSPPVIANTGELFF
CDR3nt: TGTGCCAGCTCACCACCCGTCATCGCGAACACCGGGGAGCTGTTTTTT

d_gene: NA
abundance: NA
j_gene: TRBJ1-2
v_gene: TRBV5-6
CDR3aa: CASSLGSGTNYGYTF
CDR3nt: TGTGCCAGCAGCTTGGGGTCAGGAACTAACTATGGCTACACCTTC

d_gene: NA
abundance: NA
j_gene: TRBJ1-5
v_gene: TRBV11-2
CDR3aa: CASSLYGHQPQHF
CDR3nt: TGTGCCAGCAGCTTATACGGCCATCAGCCCCAGCATTTT

d_gene: NA
abundance: NA
j_gene: TRBJ2-2
v_gene: TRBV7-9
CDR3aa: CASSLDNTGELFF
CDR3nt: TGTGCCAGCAGCTTAGACAACACCGGGGAGCTGTTTTTT

d_gene: NA
abundance: NA
j_gene: TRBJ2-7
v_gene: TRBV27
CDR3aa: CASSPRELLYEQYF
CDR3nt: TGTGCCAGCAGTCCCCGGGAGCTACTTTACGAGCAGTACTTC

d_gene: TRBD2
abundance: NA
j_gene: TRBJ2-7
v_gene: TRBV10-3
CDR3aa: CAISGGLAGAPPYEQYF
CDR3nt: TGTGCCATCAGTGGTGGACTAGCGGGGGCCCCCCCCTACGAGCAGTACTTC

d_gene: TRBD1
abundance: few
j_gene: TRBJ2-6
v_gene: TRBV5-6
CDR3aa: CASSSGTGGSGANVLTF
CDR3nt: TGTGCCAGCAGCTCCGGGACAGGGGGCTCTGGGGCCAACGTCCTGACTTTC

d_gene: TRBD2
abundance: NA
j_gene: TRBJ2-5
v_gene: TRBV28
CDR3aa: CASSPAGAGETQYF
CDR3nt: TGTGCCAGCAGTCCAGCGGGAGCGGGAGAGACCCAGTACTTC

d_gene: NA
abundance: NA
j_gene: TRBJ1-2
v_gene: TRBV15
CDR3aa: CATSRDRGGGGTYGYTF
CDR3nt: TGTGCCACCAGCAGAGATCGAGGAGGTGGGGGAACCTATGGCTACACCTTC

d_gene: TRBD1
abundance: NA
j_gene: TRBJ1-5
v_gene: TRBV6-6
CDR3aa: CASRTGGSNQPQHF
CDR3nt: TGTGCCAGCAGGACAGGGGGCAGCAATCAGCCCCAGCATTTT

d_gene: NA
abundance: NA
j_gene: TRBJ2-7
v_gene: TRBV4-2
CDR3aa: CASSQDASYRSYEQYF
CDR3nt: TGTGCCAGCAGCCAAGATGCCTCGTACCGCTCCTACGAGCAGTACTTC

d_gene: NA
abundance: NA
j_gene: TRBJ2-7
v_gene: TRBV7-9
CDR3aa: CASSFPGQIYEQYF
CDR3nt: TGTGCCAGCAGCTTTCCGGGACAAATTTACGAGCAGTACTTC

d_gene: TRBD1
abundance: NA
j_gene: TRBJ2-7
v_gene: TRBV7-9
CDR3aa: CASSRDSHEQYF
CDR3nt: TGTGCCAGCAGCCGGGACAGCCACGAGCAGTACTTC

d_gene: TRBD2
abundance: NA
j_gene: TRBJ2-7
v_gene: TRBV4-1
CDR3aa: CASSQVGTSGSYEQYF
CDR3nt: TGCGCCAGCAGCCAAGTAGGAACTAGCGGGAGCTACGAGCAGTACTTC

d_gene: NA
abundance: NA
j_gene: TRBJ2-1
v_gene: TRBV10-3
CDR3aa: CAISEPVNEQFF
CDR3nt: TGTGCCATCAGTGAGCCGGTAAATGAGCAGTTCTTC

d_gene: TRBD2
abundance: NA
j_gene: TRBJ2-7
v_gene: TRBV13
CDR3aa: CASSLGTSGFYEQYF
CDR3nt: TGTGCCAGCAGCCTCGGGACTAGCGGGTTCTACGAGCAGTACTTC

d_gene: NA
abundance: NA
j_gene: TRBJ2-7
v_gene: TRBV30
CDR3aa: CAWTRTGPYEQYF
CDR3nt: TGTGCCTGGACTCGAACCGGGCCCTACGAGCAGTACTTC

d_gene: TRBD2
abundance: NA
j_gene: TRBJ2-3
v_gene: TRBV4-1
CDR3aa: CASSQVPGLAGTDTQYF
CDR3nt: TGCGCCAGCAGCCAAGTGCCGGGACTAGCGGGGACAGATACGCAGTATTTT

d_gene: NA
abundance: NA
j_gene: TRBJ2-1
v_gene: TRBV28
CDR3aa: CASSSTLGKESYNEQFF
CDR3nt: TGTGCCAGCAGTTCGACCCTCGGGAAGGAGTCCTACAATGAGCAGTTCTTC

d_gene: NA
abundance: many
j_gene: TRBJ2-5
v_gene: TRBV9
CDR3aa: CASSSASSETQYF
CDR3nt: TGTGCCAGCAGTAGCGCATCGAGTGAGACCCAGTACTTC

d_gene: TRBD1
abundance: NA
j_gene: TRBJ2-7
v_gene: TRBV7-9
CDR3aa: CASSSYLGTGAYEQYF
CDR3nt: TGTGCCAGCAGCTCCTATTTAGGGACAGGGGCCTACGAGCAGTACTTC

d_gene: NA
abundance: NA
j_gene: TRBJ2-3
v_gene: TRBV6-1
CDR3aa: CASSEAVGGPKDTQYF
CDR3nt: TGTGCCAGCAGTGAAGCCGTCGGGGGGCCGAAAGATACGCAGTATTTT

d_gene: NA
abundance: NA
j_gene: TRBJ2-2
v_gene: TRBV5-1
CDR3aa: CASRGYNTGELFF
CDR3nt: TGCGCCAGCAGGGGGTATAACACCGGGGAGCTGTTTTTT

d_gene: NA
abundance: once
j_gene: TRBJ2-1
v_gene: TRBV27
CDR3aa: CASSFPQDNEQFF
CDR3nt: TGTGCCAGCAGTTTCCCCCAGGACAATGAGCAGTTCTTC